The rows below give T cell receptor beta chains drawn from one sample of a study of blood T cells in healthy people across ages. A single record per CDR3 protein comes from TCRdb applying MiXCR to the 5' RACE reads. The sample carries some 940,000 distinct CDR3 sequences, 25% to 35% recorded once. The sample was also reused in another study, on T cells of mothers and their children.

Material for sequencing was blood. All receptors come from a middle-aged woman in good health. Each CDR3 is given with its conserved first and last residue. D genes are given only for firm matches. Expanded clones are given a class, and other clones once, few, many or no size at all.

J gene: TRBJ1-1; V gene: TRBV3-1; D gene: NA; clone size: NA; CDR3 protein: CASSSGPDRNTEAFF; CDR3 DNA: TGTGCCAGCAGCTCCGGCCCTGACAGGAACACTGAAGCTTTCTTT
J gene: TRBJ2-3; V gene: TRBV20-1; D gene: NA; clone size: NA; CDR3 protein: CSAIPRLLTGTDTQYF; CDR3 DNA: TGCAGTGCTATCCCTAGACTATTGACTGGCACAGATACGCAGTATTTT
J gene: TRBJ2-4; V gene: TRBV28; D gene: NA; clone size: many; CDR3 protein: CASSWSSGVGIQYF; CDR3 DNA: TGTGCCAGCAGTTGGTCCTCCGGGGTTGGCATTCAGTACTTC
J gene: TRBJ2-3; V gene: TRBV9; D gene: TRBD1; clone size: NA; CDR3 protein: CASSLTGSPVADTQYF; CDR3 DNA: TGTGCCAGCAGCCTGACAGGGAGCCCCGTCGCAGATACGCAGTATTTT
J gene: TRBJ1-2; V gene: TRBV7-9; D gene: NA; clone size: many; CDR3 protein: CASSLGPGFNGYTF; CDR3 DNA: TGTGCCAGCAGCTTAGGTCCTGGGTTTAATGGCTACACCTTC
J gene: TRBJ2-5; V gene: TRBV12-3/TRBV12-4; D gene: NA; clone size: NA; CDR3 protein: CASSFYSGEETQYF; CDR3 DNA: TGTGCCAGCAGCTTTTATTCGGGGGAGGAGACCCAGTACTTC
J gene: TRBJ1-1; V gene: TRBV7-8; D gene: NA; clone size: many; CDR3 protein: CASSATFRTEAFF; CDR3 DNA: TGTGCCAGCAGCGCTACGTTCCGCACTGAAGCTTTCTTT
J gene: TRBJ1-2; V gene: TRBV7-2; D gene: NA; clone size: NA; CDR3 protein: CASSLETPTDGYTF; CDR3 DNA: TGTGCCAGCAGCTTAGAAACCCCCACGGATGGCTACACCTTC
J gene: TRBJ2-1; V gene: TRBV28; D gene: NA; clone size: NA; CDR3 protein: CASSPPDGPYNEQFF; CDR3 DNA: TGTGCCAGCAGTCCGCCGGACGGTCCGTACAATGAGCAGTTCTTC
J gene: TRBJ1-2; V gene: TRBV20-1; D gene: NA; clone size: NA; CDR3 protein: CSARSTAVNYGYTF; CDR3 DNA: TGCAGTGCTAGATCGACAGCAGTTAACTATGGCTACACCTTC
J gene: TRBJ2-1; V gene: TRBV12-2; D gene: NA; clone size: few; CDR3 protein: CASRSWTSGRLFPPFCSYNEQFF; CDR3 DNA: TGTGCAAGTCGCTCTTGGACTAGCGGGCGACTTTTCCCCCCGTTTTGCTCCTACAATGAGCAGTTCTTC
J gene: TRBJ2-7; V gene: TRBV13; D gene: NA; clone size: NA; CDR3 protein: CACRQTGDSYEQYF; CDR3 DNA: TGTGCCTGCAGACAAACCGGGGACTCCTACGAGCAGTACTTC
J gene: TRBJ1-1; V gene: TRBV6-2/TRBV6-3; D gene: NA; clone size: NA; CDR3 protein: CASSYSGTAGYTFGSGNTEAFF; CDR3 DNA: NA
J gene: TRBJ2-5; V gene: TRBV28; D gene: NA; clone size: NA; CDR3 protein: CASSSRTVAAGETQYF; CDR3 DNA: TGTGCCAGCAGTAGCCGGACGGTCGCCGCGGGGGAGACCCAGTACTTC
J gene: TRBJ2-2; V gene: TRBV4-1; D gene: TRBD1; clone size: NA; CDR3 protein: CASRTPGQGTTGELFF; CDR3 DNA: TGCGCCAGCAGAACTCCGGGACAGGGGACCACCGGGGAGCTGTTTTTT
J gene: TRBJ2-3; V gene: TRBV29-1; D gene: NA; clone size: few; CDR3 protein: CSVEDSVDPSTDTQYF; CDR3 DNA: TGCAGCGTTGAAGACTCGGTCGACCCCAGCACAGATACGCAGTATTTT
J gene: TRBJ2-1; V gene: TRBV2; D gene: NA; clone size: NA; CDR3 protein: CASSPWSGEQFF; CDR3 DNA: TGTGCCAGCAGCCCGTGGAGTGGGGAGCAGTTCTTC
J gene: TRBJ2-7; V gene: TRBV4-1; D gene: NA; clone size: many; CDR3 protein: CASSQDTSYEQYF; CDR3 DNA: TGCGCCAGCAGCCAAGACACGTCCTACGAGCAGTACTTC
J gene: TRBJ2-4; V gene: TRBV24-1; D gene: TRBD1; clone size: few; CDR3 protein: CATSDLRDRGNIQYF; CDR3 DNA: TGTGCCACCAGTGATTTGCGCGACAGGGGAAACATTCAGTACTTC
J gene: TRBJ2-1; V gene: TRBV12-3/TRBV12-4; D gene: TRBD2; clone size: many; CDR3 protein: CASSPTSGANYNEQFF; CDR3 DNA: TGTGCCAGCAGTCCGACTAGCGGGGCGAACTACAATGAGCAGTTCTTC
J gene: TRBJ2-1; V gene: TRBV2; D gene: NA; clone size: NA; CDR3 protein: CASRKESYNEQFF; CDR3 DNA: TGTGCCAGCAGAAAAGAGTCCTACAATGAGCAGTTCTTC
J gene: TRBJ2-7; V gene: TRBV29-1; D gene: TRBD2; clone size: few; CDR3 protein: CSVAPTSGYEQYF; CDR3 DNA: TGCAGCGTTGCTCCGACTAGCGGGTACGAGCAGTACTTC
J gene: TRBJ1-5; V gene: TRBV20-1; D gene: NA; clone size: NA; CDR3 protein: CSQGGSSNQPQHF; CDR3 DNA: TGCAGCCAAGGGGGGTCTAGCAATCAGCCCCAGCATTTT
J gene: TRBJ2-1; V gene: TRBV6-5; D gene: NA; clone size: NA; CDR3 protein: CASSYGIEQFF; CDR3 DNA: TGTGCCAGCAGTTACGGGATTGAGCAGTTCTTC
J gene: TRBJ1-1; V gene: TRBV7-3; D gene: TRBD1; clone size: few; CDR3 protein: CASSRAGTGGTEAFF; CDR3 DNA: TGTGCCAGCAGCCGTGCCGGGACAGGGGGGACTGAAGCTTTCTTT
J gene: TRBJ2-7; V gene: TRBV10-3; D gene: NA; clone size: many; CDR3 protein: CAISDPTFYEQYF; CDR3 DNA: TGTGCCATCAGTGATCCGACTTTCTACGAGCAGTACTTC
J gene: TRBJ2-5; V gene: TRBV29-1; D gene: TRBD2; clone size: many; CDR3 protein: CSVEGLGLAGFQETQYF; CDR3 DNA: TGCAGCGTTGAAGGACTCGGACTAGCGGGGTTTCAAGAGACCCAGTACTTC
J gene: TRBJ2-7; V gene: TRBV18; D gene: NA; clone size: few; CDR3 protein: CASSPLGTGSSYEQYF; CDR3 DNA: TGTGCCAGCTCACCGCTCGGGACGGGGAGCTCCTACGAGCAGTACTTC
J gene: TRBJ1-5; V gene: TRBV19; D gene: NA; clone size: NA; CDR3 protein: CTSSIGEGSNQPQHF; CDR3 DNA: TGTACCAGTAGTATAGGAGAGGGGAGCAATCAGCCCCAGCATTTT
J gene: TRBJ2-1; V gene: TRBV12-3/TRBV12-4; D gene: TRBD2; clone size: few; CDR3 protein: CASSPASGANYNEQFF; CDR3 DNA: TGTGCCAGCAGTCCGGCTAGCGGGGCGAACTACAATGAGCAGTTCTTC
J gene: TRBJ1-5; V gene: TRBV6-6; D gene: NA; clone size: NA; CDR3 protein: CASSPPQSHYSNQPQHF; CDR3 DNA: TGTGCCAGCAGTCCCCCCCAGTCACACTATAGCAATCAGCCCCAGCATTTT
J gene: TRBJ2-7; V gene: TRBV20-1; D gene: TRBD1; clone size: many; CDR3 protein: CSANRGEKAEQYF; CDR3 DNA: TGCAGTGCTAACAGGGGGGAGAAGGCCGAGCAGTACTTC
J gene: TRBJ1-2; V gene: TRBV24-1; D gene: NA; clone size: few; CDR3 protein: CATSDGRQSETNGYTF; CDR3 DNA: TGTGCCACCAGTGATGGGAGGCAGAGTGAGACGAATGGCTACACCTTC
J gene: TRBJ2-7; V gene: TRBV29-1; D gene: NA; clone size: many; CDR3 protein: CSVAKLDGVYEQYF; CDR3 DNA: TGCAGCGTTGCGAAACTGGACGGGGTCTACGAGCAGTACTTC
J gene: TRBJ1-2; V gene: TRBV20-1; D gene: NA; clone size: few; CDR3 protein: CSASPSGIGGHTF; CDR3 DNA: TGCAGTGCTAGTCCCAGCGGGATAGGAGGCCACACCTTC
J gene: TRBJ2-2; V gene: TRBV14; D gene: NA; clone size: NA; CDR3 protein: CASSRQAINTGELFF; CDR3 DNA: TGTGCCAGCAGCCGCCAGGCCATTAACACCGGGGAGCTGTTTTTT
J gene: TRBJ1-1; V gene: TRBV29-1; D gene: NA; clone size: few; CDR3 protein: CSAFVPQGTEAFF; CDR3 DNA: TGCAGCGCGTTCGTACCCCAGGGCACTGAAGCTTTCTTT
J gene: TRBJ2-3; V gene: TRBV18; D gene: NA; clone size: NA; CDR3 protein: CASSDRLTDTQYF; CDR3 DNA: TGTGCCAGCTCGGATCGACTGACAGATACGCAGTATTTT
J gene: TRBJ2-1; V gene: TRBV7-6; D gene: NA; clone size: NA; CDR3 protein: CASSPEGWDYNEQFF; CDR3 DNA: TGTGCCAGCAGCCCCGAGGGCTGGGACTACAATGAGCAGTTCTTC
J gene: TRBJ2-1; V gene: TRBV7-9; D gene: NA; clone size: many; CDR3 protein: CASTPLIEQFF; CDR3 DNA: TGTGCCAGCACCCCTCTGATTGAGCAGTTCTTC
J gene: TRBJ1-2; V gene: TRBV11-2; D gene: NA; clone size: NA; CDR3 protein: CASSFLRSFITF; CDR3 DNA: TGTGCCAGCAGCTTTCTTAGATCTTTTATCACCTTC
J gene: TRBJ2-1; V gene: TRBV7-2; D gene: NA; clone size: NA; CDR3 protein: CASSPGSRSYNEQFF; CDR3 DNA: TGTGCCAGCAGTCCCGGATCACGCTCCTACAATGAGCAGTTCTTC
J gene: TRBJ1-1; V gene: TRBV27; D gene: NA; clone size: NA; CDR3 protein: CASSSAAYMNTEAFF; CDR3 DNA: TGTGCCAGCAGTTCAGCCGCTTACATGAACACTGAAGCTTTCTTT
J gene: TRBJ2-2; V gene: TRBV4-3; D gene: TRBD1; clone size: NA; CDR3 protein: CASSPATGTENTGELFF; CDR3 DNA: TGCGCCAGCAGCCCCGCAACCGGGACAGAGAACACCGGGGAGCTGTTTTTT
J gene: TRBJ1-5; V gene: TRBV6-1; D gene: NA; clone size: NA; CDR3 protein: CASSENRSNQPQHF; CDR3 DNA: TGTGCCAGCAGTGAAAATCGCAGCAATCAGCCCCAGCATTTT
J gene: TRBJ2-7; V gene: TRBV7-9; D gene: TRBD1; clone size: NA; CDR3 protein: CASSSGGQGAKEQYF; CDR3 DNA: TGTGCCAGCAGCTCAGGGGGGCAGGGGGCGAAGGAGCAGTACTTC
J gene: TRBJ2-6; V gene: TRBV30; D gene: NA; clone size: NA; CDR3 protein: CAWNPDLISGANVLTF; CDR3 DNA: TGTGCCTGGAATCCAGATCTAATCTCTGGGGCCAACGTCCTGACTTTC
J gene: TRBJ1-2; V gene: TRBV20-1; D gene: NA; clone size: NA; CDR3 protein: CSAPIPGLNGYTF; CDR3 DNA: TGCAGTGCTCCAATACCGGGACTGAACGGCTACACCTTC
J gene: TRBJ2-7; V gene: TRBV4-1; D gene: TRBD1; clone size: NA; CDR3 protein: CASSPGQGVCYEQYF; CDR3 DNA: TGCGCCAGCAGCCCAGGACAGGGGGTGTGCTACGAGCAGTACTTC